The next 27 T cell receptor beta chains were all read from a single sample in a study of naive and memory T cell subsets. An equimolar mix of two oligonucleotides served as the beta constant-region primer for TRBC1 and TRBC2. TCRdb fed the UMI-ligation and nested PCR reads into MiXCR, producing one record per CDR3 protein. Here the sample spans roughly 91,000 distinct CDR3 sequences, around 13% being singletons. Sequencing used central memory CD4+ T cells from blood. Source of these receptors: a human donor in good health.

This clonotype has only one observation. V and J are TRBV5-4 and TRBJ2-3, with 9 bases lining up with TRBD2. The CDR3 contains 17 residues. V was pared by 0 bases and J by 3 bases, with 8 bases of the junction left unmatched. CDR1 is SGHNT and CDR2 is YYREEE in the germline V gene (reference sequence). The CDR3 spells CASSLGGRAVGTDTQYF. The CDR3, as DNA: TGTGCCAGCAGCTTGGGCGGGAGGGCCGTGGGAACAGATACGCAGTATTTT.

This chain links TRBV18 with TRBJ2-2; 7 bases line up with TRBD1. Germline V gives CDR1 KGHSH, CDR2 LQKENI. Trimming took 5 bases from V and 1 from J; bases not matched to a gene: 7. The length of the CDR3 is 16 residues. This CDR3 reads CASSTTGRVNTGELFF. CDR3 sequence (DNA): TGTGCCAGCTCAACGACAGGGCGGGTGAACACCGGGGAGCTGTTTTTT.

This clonotype was picked up many times. This rearrangement joins TRBV6-2 or TRBV6-3 to TRBJ1-2; D is unclear. The CDR3 runs 13 residues. V was pared by 4 bases and J by 11 bases, with 17 bases between. CDR1 is MNHEY and CDR2 is SVGEGT in the germline V gene. CDR3 in DNA: TGTGCCAGCAGTTCCAATGATGGCCTCATTTACACCTTC. Its protein is CASSSNDGLIYTF.

CDR3 sequence (DNA): TGTGCCAGCTCACAGCTTGAGGAAAAGGAAAACATTCAGTACTTC. It translates to CASSQLEEKENIQYF. The V gene is TRBV18, the J gene TRBJ2-4; the D is unclear. The CDR3 consists of 15 residues. Germline assignment: CDR1 KGHSH and CDR2 LQKENI. Between the trimmed V and J ends, which lost 4 bases and 5 bases, there was a span of 15 bases.

This clonotype was detected ten times or more. The genes are TRBV30 and TRBJ2-3, with TRBD1 matching over 7 bases. Germline V gene lookup returns CDR1 GTSNPN and CDR2 SVGIG (reference sequence). This CDR3 has 19 amino acids. Trimming took 8 bases from V and 0 from J; bases not matched to a gene: 23. The CDR3 nucleotides are TGTGCCACTGACAGGGAAAGAGGCGATTACTTGAGGAGCACAGATACGCAGTATTTT. Translating gives CATDRERGDYLRSTDTQYF. The entire variable domain, with the rest obtained from reference TRBV30 and TRBJ2-3, is as follows: SQTIHQWPATLVQPVGSPLSLECTVEGTSNPNLYWYRQAAGRGLQLLFYSVGIGQISSEVPQNLSASRPQDRQFILSSKKLLLSDSGFYLCATDRERGDYLRSTDTQYFGPGTRLTVL.

This clonotype was observed a few times. The chain has TRBV28 and TRBJ1-4; D not resolved. V shed 5 bases and J shed 12 bases, with 13 bases lying between them. Germline values: CDR1 MDHEN, CDR2 SYDVKM. The CDR3 has 12 amino acids. The chain's CDR3 is CASSILGGQLFF. As DNA, the CDR3 is TGTGCCAGCAGTATCCTGGGTGGGCAACTGTTTTTT.

At least ten counts were recorded for this clonotype. The gene calls are TRBV4-1 and TRBJ2-1; D gene ambiguous. The germline CDR1 and CDR2 sequences are MGHRA and YSYEKL. Between the trimmed V and J ends, which lost 2 bases and 1 base, there was a span of 12 bases. The CDR3 has 16 amino acids. CDR3 coding DNA: TGCGCCAGCAGCCAAATTGACCTGATTTCCTACAATGAGCAGTTCTTC. Translation gives CASSQIDLISYNEQFF.

This clonotype was detected only a few times. The chain carries TRBV27 and TRBJ2-1; 14 bases agree with TRBD2. J was trimmed by 6 bases and V by 6 bases; bases with no gene match: 4. The CDR3 totals 15 residues. From germline, CDR1 is MNHEY and CDR2 SMNVEV (reference sequence). CDR3 bases: TGTGCCAGCAGCTCCGGGACTAGCGGGAGCAATGAGCAGTTCTTC. Translated, it gives CASSSGTSGSNEQFF.

This clonotype was detected a few times. The chain employs TRBV5-1 and TRBJ1-1; D is possibly TRBD1 (5 bases). V lost 2 bases and J 1 base, leaving 6 bases between the germline ends. CDR3 size: 13 residues. Germline CDR1 is SGHRS and CDR2 is YFSETQ. For the CDR3, the DNA is TGCGCCAGCAGCTTTACAGGGAACACTGAAGCTTTCTTT. It specifies CASSFTGNTEAFF.

This chain joins TRBV13 and TRBJ2-7; D is perhaps TRBD1 (5 bases). The CDR3 has 14 residues. V was cut by 2 bases and J by 5 bases, with 13 bases left in between. In germline, CDR1 is PRHDT, CDR2 FYEKMQ (reference sequence). The CDR3 coding sequence is TGTGCCAGCAGCTTAAGGGCAGGGATAGACGAGCAGTACTTC. Its translation is CASSLRAGIDEQYF.

The table lists this clonotype with a few counts. The rearrangement uses TRBV12-3 or TRBV12-4 and TRBJ2-5; weak D call: TRBD1 (6 bases). The V end lost 5 bases, the J end lost 6 bases, and 16 bases lay between the germline ends. The CDR3 totals 14 residues. The CDR3 DNA sequence: TGTGCCAGCAGTCCCGTAGGGGGAGTTAAGACCCAGTACTTC. Translated: CASSPVGGVKTQYF.

This clonotype was counted a few times. V and J are TRBV5-1 and TRBJ2-1; unclear D gene. The CDR3 has 14 amino acids. V was pared by 1 base and J by 5 bases, with 10 bases between. Looked up from germline, CDR1 is SGHRS and CDR2 is YFSETQ. The CDR3 here is CASSLLHGDNEQFF. In DNA, the CDR3 is TGCGCCAGCAGCTTGTTGCACGGCGACAATGAGCAGTTCTTC.

By proportion, this clonotype is medium-sized. This chain connects TRBV29-1 to TRBJ2-5; 10 bases agree with TRBD2. The length of the CDR3 is 14 residues. V dropped 4 bases and J dropped 5; count of bases not matched to a gene: 7. Germline V gives CDR1 SQVTM, CDR2 ANQGSEA. The CDR3 sequence: CSVVGAGGGETQYF. In DNA form, the CDR3 reads TGCAGCGTTGTAGGAGCGGGAGGGGGGGAGACCCAGTACTTC.

This rearrangement joins TRBV7-3 to TRBJ2-1; no clear D gene. The germline V and J ends were trimmed by 4 bases and 5 bases, with 15 bases remaining between them. CDR3 length: 15 residues. The V gene's germline CDR1 is SGHTA and CDR2 FQGTGA. CDR3 protein: CASSSTHATHNEQFF. CDR3 nucleotide sequence: TGTGCCAGCAGCTCAACACATGCGACCCACAATGAGCAGTTCTTC.

The table lists this clonotype with a few counts. J is TRBJ2-4 and V is TRBV29-1; D not certain. CDR3 length: 12 amino acids. Trimming cost V 7 bases and J 0 bases, with 7 bases left between them. Germline-derived CDR1 and CDR2 are SQVTM and ANQGSEA. The CDR3 region is CSASLAKNIQYF. CDR3 DNA: TGCAGCGCCTCATTAGCCAAAAACATTCAGTACTTC.

V is TRBV5-1 and J is TRBJ2-7, with D uncertain. Germline CDR1 and CDR2: SGHRS and YFSETQ. Trimming shortened V by 4 bases and J by 3 bases, and 8 bases separated the two germline ends. This CDR3 region has 12 residues. The CDR3 here is CASSRADYEQYF. As DNA, the CDR3 is TGCGCCAGCAGCCGTGCTGACTACGAGCAGTACTTC.

This clonotype was seen more than once but under ten times. The rearrangement uses TRBV6-5 and TRBJ2-3, with TRBD2 matching over 7 bases. With V trimmed by 5 bases and J by 8 bases, 10 bases remained unmatched. The CDR3 is 14 amino acids. Per germline, CDR1 MNHEY and CDR2 SVGAGI. This CDR3 is CASSLTQSGATQYF. In DNA form, the CDR3 reads TGTGCCAGCAGTCTGACGCAGAGCGGGGCTACGCAGTATTTT.

There are a few counts of this clonotype. The chain combines TRBV9 with TRBJ2-1, with D unclear. Deletions cut 4 bases from V and 4 bases from J, with 18 bases between. CDR1 is SGDLS, CDR2 YYNGEE, per germline. The length of the CDR3 is 16 residues. The CDR3 is CASSPTGVAEYNEQFF. CDR3 coding DNA: TGTGCCAGCAGCCCAACTGGGGTAGCTGAATACAATGAGCAGTTCTTC.

This chain connects TRBV24-1 to TRBJ2-7; 7 bases agree with TRBD1. The CDR3 extends over 15 amino acids. V was clipped by 3 bases and J by 0 bases; unmatched bases: 4. Germline V CDR1 and CDR2: KGHDR, SFDVKD. The CDR3 loop reads CATSDPRQGSYEQYF. The CDR3 DNA is TGTGCCACCAGTGATCCTCGACAGGGCTCCTACGAGCAGTACTTC.

The gene calls are TRBV10-3 and TRBJ2-7; D is undetermined. CDR1 and CDR2 from the germline V gene are ENHRY and SYGVKD. V shed 6 bases and J shed 4 bases, with 7 bases lying between them. The CDR3 is 11 residues long. CDR3 loop: CAIRAEYEQYF. The DNA for the CDR3 is TGTGCCATCAGGGCAGAATACGAGCAGTACTTC.

This clonotype has at least ten counts. V is TRBV6-1 and J is TRBJ2-3; TRBD2 matches 7 bases. The junction had 6 bases not matched to a gene; V was cut back by 5 bases and J by 4 bases. The CDR3 is 14 amino acids. Per germline, CDR1 MNHNS and CDR2 SASEGT. CDR3 bases: TGTGCCAGCAGTCCGGGACTACCAGCAGATACGCAGTATTTT. It yields the protein CASSPGLPADTQYF.

The chain has TRBV7-3 and TRBJ2-3, with no clear D. From germline, CDR1 is SGHTA and CDR2 FQGTGA. The length of the CDR3 is 14 residues. The V gene lost 3 bases and the J gene lost 0 bases, with 7 bases spanning the gap. CDR3 DNA: TGTGCCAGCAGCTTGGGCATGAGCACAGATACGCAGTATTTT. Its protein product is CASSLGMSTDTQYF.

In its sample, this clonotype was seen many times. This chain links TRBV30 with TRBJ2-7, with 12 nucleotides matching TRBD2. The J segment lost 1 base and the V segment lost 3 bases, leaving 1 base of the junction unmatched. Germline V gene data show CDR1 as GTSNPN and CDR2 as SVGIG (reference sequence). This CDR3 is 14 amino acids long. The CDR3 is CAWSTSGGSYEQYF. CDR3 nucleotide sequence: TGTGCCTGGAGCACTAGCGGGGGGTCCTACGAGCAGTACTTC.

The table lists this clonotype with many counts. The rearrangement links TRBV20-1 to TRBJ1-2; 7 bases fit TRBD1. V was pared by 3 bases and J by 2 bases, with 6 bases of the junction left unmatched. CDR3 size: 14 residues. Germline V gene sequence: CDR1 DFQATT, CDR2 SNEGSKA (reference sequence). The CDR3 reads CSASTGAGNYGYTF. For the CDR3, the DNA is TGCAGTGCTAGTACAGGGGCTGGAAACTATGGCTACACCTTC.

The CDR3 region has the DNA TGTGCCAGCAGCCCCAGGGGGCAGGGAACGAACACTGAAGCTTTCTTT. This translates into CASSPRGQGTNTEAFF. J is TRBJ1-1 and V is TRBV7-9, with 8 bases identical to TRBD1. From germline, CDR1 is SEHNR and CDR2 FQNEAQ (reference sequence). The CDR3 consists of 16 residues. With V trimmed by 5 bases and J by 1 base, 9 bases remained unmatched.

The sample holds many counts of this clonotype. V gene TRBV20-1 combines with J gene TRBJ1-6; possible D gene TRBD1, 5 bases. The length of the CDR3 is 15 residues. Trimming took off 3 bases at V and 2 bases at J, with 11 bases between the two ends. CDR1 and CDR2 from the germline V gene are DFQATT and SNEGSKA (reference sequence). The CDR3 DNA reads TGCAGTGCTAGTAGTAGCAGGGCCTATAATTCACCCCTCCACTTT. Protein: CSASSSRAYNSPLHF.

The chain has TRBV12-3 or TRBV12-4 and TRBJ2-3, with 15 bases identical to TRBD2. V was clipped by 6 bases and J by 4 bases; unmatched bases: 8. The CDR3 length is 17 residues. The CDR3 spells CASSQGLAGGTADTQYF. CDR3 DNA sequence: TGTGCCAGCAGCCAGGGACTAGCGGGAGGCACTGCAGATACGCAGTATTTT.